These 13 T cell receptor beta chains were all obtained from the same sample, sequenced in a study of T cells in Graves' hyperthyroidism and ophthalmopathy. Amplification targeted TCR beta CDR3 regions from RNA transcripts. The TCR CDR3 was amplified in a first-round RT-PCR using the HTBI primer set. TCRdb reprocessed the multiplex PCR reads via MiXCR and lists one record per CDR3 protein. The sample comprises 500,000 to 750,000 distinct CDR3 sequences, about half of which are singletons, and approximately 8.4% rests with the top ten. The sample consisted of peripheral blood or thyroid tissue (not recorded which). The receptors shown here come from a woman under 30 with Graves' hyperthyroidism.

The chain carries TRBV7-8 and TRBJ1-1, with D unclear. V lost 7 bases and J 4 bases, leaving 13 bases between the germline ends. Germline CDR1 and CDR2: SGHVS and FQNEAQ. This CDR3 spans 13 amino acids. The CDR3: CASILSGSTEAFF. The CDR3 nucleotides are TGTGCCAGCATCCTTAGCGGGAGCACTGAAGCTTTCTTT.

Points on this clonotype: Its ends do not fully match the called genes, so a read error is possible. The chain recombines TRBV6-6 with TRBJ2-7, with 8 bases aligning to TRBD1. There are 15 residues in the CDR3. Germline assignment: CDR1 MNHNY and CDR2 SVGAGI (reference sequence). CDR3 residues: CATSATGTGFYEQYF. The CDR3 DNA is TGTGCCACCAGTGCTACCGGGACAGGTTTCTACGAGCAGTACTTC.

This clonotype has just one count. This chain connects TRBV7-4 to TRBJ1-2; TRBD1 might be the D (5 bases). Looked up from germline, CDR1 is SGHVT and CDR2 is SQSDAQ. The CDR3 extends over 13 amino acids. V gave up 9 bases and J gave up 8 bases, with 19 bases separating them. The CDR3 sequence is CASNVQGGRGYTF. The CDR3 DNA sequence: TGTGCCAGTAACGTCCAGGGCGGGAGGGGCTACACCTTC.

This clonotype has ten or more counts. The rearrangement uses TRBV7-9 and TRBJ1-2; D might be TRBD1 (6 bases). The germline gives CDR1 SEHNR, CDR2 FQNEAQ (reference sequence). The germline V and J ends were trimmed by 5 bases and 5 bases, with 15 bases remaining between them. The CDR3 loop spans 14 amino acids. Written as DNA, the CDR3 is TGTGCCAGCAGCACCCACGGGGGGCATTATGGCTACACCTTC. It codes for CASSTHGGHYGYTF. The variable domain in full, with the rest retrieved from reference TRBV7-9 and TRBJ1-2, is DTGVSQNPRHKITKRGQNVTFRCDPISEHNRLYWYRQTLGQGPEFLTYFQNEAQLEKSRLLSDRFSAERPKGSFSTLEIQRTEQGDSAMYLCASSTHGGHYGYTFGSGTRLTVV.

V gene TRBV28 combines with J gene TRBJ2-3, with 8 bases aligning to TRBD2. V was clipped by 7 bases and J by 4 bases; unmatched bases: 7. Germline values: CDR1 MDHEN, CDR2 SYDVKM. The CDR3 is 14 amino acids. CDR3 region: CASNAGTRADTQYF. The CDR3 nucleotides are TGTGCCAGCAATGCCGGGACTAGAGCAGATACGCAGTATTTT.

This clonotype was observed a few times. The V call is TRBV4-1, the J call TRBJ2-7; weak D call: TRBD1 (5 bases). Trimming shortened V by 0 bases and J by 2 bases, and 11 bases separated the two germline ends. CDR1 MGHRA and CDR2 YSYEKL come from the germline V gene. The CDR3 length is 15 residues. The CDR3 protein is CASSQDSGRAYEQYF. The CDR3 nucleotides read TGCGCCAGCAGCCAAGATTCGGGCAGGGCCTACGAGCAGTACTTC.

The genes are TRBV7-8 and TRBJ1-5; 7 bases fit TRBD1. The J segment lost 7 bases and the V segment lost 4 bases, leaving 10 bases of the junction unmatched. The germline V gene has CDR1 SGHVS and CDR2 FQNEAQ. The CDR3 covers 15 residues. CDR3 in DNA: TGTGCCAGCAGCTCAGACAGGGAGGGCGGGCAGCCCCAGCATTTT. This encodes CASSSDREGGQPQHF.

CDR3 sequence reads: CAIRAGTGELFF. The CDR3 DNA sequence: TGTGCCATCAGGGCAGGGACCGGGGAGCTGTTTTTT. The V gene is TRBV10-3, the J gene TRBJ2-2; tentatively, D is TRBD1 (5 bases). Germline V gene data show CDR1 as ENHRY and CDR2 as SYGVKD. The CDR3 extends over 12 amino acids. V lost 6 bases and J lost 5, with 7 bases in between.

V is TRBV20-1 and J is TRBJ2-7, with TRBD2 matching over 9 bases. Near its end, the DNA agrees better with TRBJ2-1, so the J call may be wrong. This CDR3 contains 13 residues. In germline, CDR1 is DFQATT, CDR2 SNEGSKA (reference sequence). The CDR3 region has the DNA TGCAGTGCTTCTAGCGGGGTCTACAATGAGCAGTTCTTC. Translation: CSASSGVYNEQFF.

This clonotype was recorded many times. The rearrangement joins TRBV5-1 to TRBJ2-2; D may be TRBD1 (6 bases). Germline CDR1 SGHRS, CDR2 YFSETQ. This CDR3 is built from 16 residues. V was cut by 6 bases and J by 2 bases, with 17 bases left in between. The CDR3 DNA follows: TGCGCCAGCACTTCAGGGGCCCAGCCAAACACCGGGGAGCTGTTTTTT. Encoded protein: CASTSGAQPNTGELFF.

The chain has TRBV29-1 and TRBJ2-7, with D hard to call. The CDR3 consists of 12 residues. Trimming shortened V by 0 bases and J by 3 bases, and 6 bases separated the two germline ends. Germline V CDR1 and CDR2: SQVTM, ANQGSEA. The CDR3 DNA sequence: TGCAGCGTTGAAGAGGGGAACTACGAGCAGTACTTC. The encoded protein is CSVEEGNYEQYF.

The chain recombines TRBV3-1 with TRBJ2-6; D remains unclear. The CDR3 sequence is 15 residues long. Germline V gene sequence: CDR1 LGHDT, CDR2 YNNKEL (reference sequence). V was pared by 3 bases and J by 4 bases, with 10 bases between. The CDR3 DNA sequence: TGTGCCAGCAGCCAGATGGGGTCAGGGGCCAACGTCCTGACTTTC. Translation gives CASSQMGSGANVLTF. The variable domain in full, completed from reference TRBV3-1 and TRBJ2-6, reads DTAVSQTPKYLVTQMGNDKSIKCEQNLGHDTMYWYKQDSKKFLKIMFSYNNKELIINETVPNRFSPKSPDKAHLNLHINSLELGDSAVYFCASSQMGSGANVLTFGAGSRLTVL.

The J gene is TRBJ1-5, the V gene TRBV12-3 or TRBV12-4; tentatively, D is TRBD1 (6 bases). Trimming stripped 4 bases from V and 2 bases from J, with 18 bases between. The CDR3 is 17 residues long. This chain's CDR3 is CASSYRAGVRGNQPQHF. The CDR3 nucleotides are TGTGCCAGCAGTTACCGGGCAGGGGTCAGGGGCAATCAGCCCCAGCATTTT.